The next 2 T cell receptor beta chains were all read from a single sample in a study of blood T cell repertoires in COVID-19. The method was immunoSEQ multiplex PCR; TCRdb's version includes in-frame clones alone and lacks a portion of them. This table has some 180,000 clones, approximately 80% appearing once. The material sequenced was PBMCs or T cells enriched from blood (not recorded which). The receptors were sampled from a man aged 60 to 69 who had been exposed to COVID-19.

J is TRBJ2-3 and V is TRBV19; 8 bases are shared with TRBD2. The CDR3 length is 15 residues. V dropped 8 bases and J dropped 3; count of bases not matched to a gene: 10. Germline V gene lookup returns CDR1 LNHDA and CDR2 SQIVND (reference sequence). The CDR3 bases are TGTGCCAGTTCGAAGAGCGGGAGCGGAACAGATACGCAGTATTTT. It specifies CASSKSGSGTDTQYF.

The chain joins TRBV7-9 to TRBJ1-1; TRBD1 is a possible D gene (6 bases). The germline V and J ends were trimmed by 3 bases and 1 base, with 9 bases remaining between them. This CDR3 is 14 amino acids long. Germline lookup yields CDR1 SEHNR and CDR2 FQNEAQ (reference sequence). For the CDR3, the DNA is TGTGCCAGCAGCTTCGAACAGGGGAACACTGAAGCTTTCTTT. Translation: CASSFEQGNTEAFF. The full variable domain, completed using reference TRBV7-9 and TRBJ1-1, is DTGVSQNPRHKITKRGQNVTFRCDPISEHNRLYWYRQTLGQGPEFLTYFQNEAQLEKSRLLSDRFSAERPKGSFSTLEIQRTEQGDSAMYLCASSFEQGNTEAFFGQGTRLTVV.